Following are 4 T cell receptor beta chains from one sample sequenced in a study of graft-versus-host responses after intestinal transplantation. Both intraepithelial and lamina propria lymphocytes were released by processing graft tissue. The assay was immunoSEQ multiplex PCR, and TCRdb's table has in-frame clones only and misses some. The sample holds around 7,700 clones, about three quarters seen once. Material: ileum tissue, obtained about 230 days after intestinal transplant. These receptors all stem from a human patient who received an intestinal transplant, so some T cells may come from the graft donor.

The chain recombines TRBV18 with TRBJ1-4; 8 bases align to TRBD1. Germline-derived CDR1 and CDR2 are KGHSH and LQKENI. After removal of 3 bases from V and 1 base from J, the junction contained 4 bases not matched to a gene. The CDR3 spans 16 residues. The chain's CDR3 is CASSPQGAGTNEKLFF. The CDR3, as DNA: TGTGCCAGCTCACCCCAGGGGGCAGGAACTAATGAAAAACTGTTTTTT. The full variable domain, its missing parts supplied by reference TRBV18 and TRBJ1-4, is NAGVMQNPRHLVRRRGQEARLRCSPMKGHSHVYWYRQLPEEGLKFMVYLQKENIIDESGMPKERFSAEFPKEGPSILRIQQVVRGDSAAYFCASSPQGAGTNEKLFFGSGTQLSVL.

The V and J genes are TRBV6-5 and TRBJ2-7; 11 nucleotides match TRBD1. This CDR3 has 15 residues. V lost 2 bases and J lost 2; bases outside the gene matches: 2. Germline CDR1 reads MNHEY; CDR2 reads SVGAGI. CDR3: CASSYRDRGTYEQYF. The CDR3 DNA follows: TGTGCCAGCAGTTACCGGGACAGGGGGACCTACGAGCAGTACTTC.

The chain combines TRBV7-6 with TRBJ2-7; weak D call: TRBD2 (5 bases). The germline gives CDR1 SGHVS, CDR2 FNYEAQ. CDR3 length: 15 residues. The V end lost 6 bases, the J end lost 0 bases, and 15 bases lay between the germline ends. CDR3 DNA: TGTGCCAGCAGTGTTGGAGGTACGGCCTCCTACGAGCAGTACTTC. This encodes CASSVGGTASYEQYF.

The V and J genes are TRBV7-6 and TRBJ2-1; TRBD2 is a possible D gene (7 bases). The V end was cut by 4 bases, the J end by 5 bases, with 18 bases between. Germline CDR1 and CDR2: SGHVS and FNYEAQ. The CDR3 has 16 residues. The chain's CDR3 is CASSSGAGGINNEQFF. The DNA of the CDR3 is TGTGCCAGCAGCTCAGGGGCCGGGGGGATAAACAATGAGCAGTTCTTC.